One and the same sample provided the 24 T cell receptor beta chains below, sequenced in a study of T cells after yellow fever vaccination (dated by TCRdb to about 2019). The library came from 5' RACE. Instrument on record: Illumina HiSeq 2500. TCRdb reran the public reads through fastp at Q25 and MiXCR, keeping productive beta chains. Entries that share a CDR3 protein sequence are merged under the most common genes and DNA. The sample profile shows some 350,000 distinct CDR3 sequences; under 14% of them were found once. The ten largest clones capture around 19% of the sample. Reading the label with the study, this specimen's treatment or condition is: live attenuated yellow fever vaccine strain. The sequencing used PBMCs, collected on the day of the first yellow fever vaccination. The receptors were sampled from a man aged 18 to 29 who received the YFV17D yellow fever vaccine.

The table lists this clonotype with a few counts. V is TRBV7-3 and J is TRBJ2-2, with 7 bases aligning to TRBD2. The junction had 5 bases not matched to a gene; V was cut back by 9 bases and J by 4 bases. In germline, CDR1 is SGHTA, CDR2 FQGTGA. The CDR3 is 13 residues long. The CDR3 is CASRSGGTGELFF. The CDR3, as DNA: TGTGCCAGTAGATCGGGGGGCACCGGGGAGCTGTTTTTT.

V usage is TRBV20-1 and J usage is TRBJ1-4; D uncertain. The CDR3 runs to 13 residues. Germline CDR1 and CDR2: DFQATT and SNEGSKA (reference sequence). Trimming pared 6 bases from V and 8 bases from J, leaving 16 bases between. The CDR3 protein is CSAMGQQWEKLFF. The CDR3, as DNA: TGCAGTGCCATGGGCCAGCAGTGGGAAAAACTGTTTTTT.

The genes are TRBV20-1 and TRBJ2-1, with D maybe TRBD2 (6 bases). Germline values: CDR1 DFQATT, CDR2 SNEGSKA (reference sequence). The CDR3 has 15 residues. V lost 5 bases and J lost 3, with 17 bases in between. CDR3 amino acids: CSADGTPAFYNEQFF. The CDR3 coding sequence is TGCAGTGCTGATGGGACTCCGGCGTTCTACAATGAGCAGTTCTTC.

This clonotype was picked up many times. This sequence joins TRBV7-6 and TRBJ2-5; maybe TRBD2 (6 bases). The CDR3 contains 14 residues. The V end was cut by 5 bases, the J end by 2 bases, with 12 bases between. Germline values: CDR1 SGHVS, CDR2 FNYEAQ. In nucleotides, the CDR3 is TGTGCCAGCAGCCACGGGGGACTGCAAGAGACCCAGTACTTC. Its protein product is CASSHGGLQETQYF.

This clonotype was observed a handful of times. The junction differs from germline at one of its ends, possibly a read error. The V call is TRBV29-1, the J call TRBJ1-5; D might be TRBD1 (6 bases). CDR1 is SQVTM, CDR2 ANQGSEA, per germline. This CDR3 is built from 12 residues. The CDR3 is CRVGVRGQPQHF. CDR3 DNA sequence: TGCAGAGTTGGTGTAAGGGGGCAGCCCCAGCATTTT. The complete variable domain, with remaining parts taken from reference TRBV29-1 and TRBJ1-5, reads SAVISQKPSRDICQRGTSLTIQCQVDSQVTMMFWYRQQPGQSLTLIATANQGSEATYESGFVIDKFPISRPNLTFSTLTVSNMSPEDSSIYLCRVGVRGQPQHFGDGTRLSIL.

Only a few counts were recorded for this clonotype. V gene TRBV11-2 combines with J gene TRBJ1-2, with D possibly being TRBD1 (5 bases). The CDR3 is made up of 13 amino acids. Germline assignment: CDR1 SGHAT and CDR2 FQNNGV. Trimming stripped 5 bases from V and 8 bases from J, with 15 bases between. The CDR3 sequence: CASSRGGSGGYTF. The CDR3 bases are TGTGCCAGCAGCCGGGGGGGGAGCGGAGGCTACACCTTC.

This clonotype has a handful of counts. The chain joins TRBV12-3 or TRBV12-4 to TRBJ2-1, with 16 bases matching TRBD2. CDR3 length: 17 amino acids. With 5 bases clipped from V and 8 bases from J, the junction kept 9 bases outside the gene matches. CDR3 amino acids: CASSPGTSGGVGDEQFF. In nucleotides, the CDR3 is TGTGCCAGCAGTCCTGGGACTAGCGGGGGGGTCGGGGATGAGCAGTTCTTC.

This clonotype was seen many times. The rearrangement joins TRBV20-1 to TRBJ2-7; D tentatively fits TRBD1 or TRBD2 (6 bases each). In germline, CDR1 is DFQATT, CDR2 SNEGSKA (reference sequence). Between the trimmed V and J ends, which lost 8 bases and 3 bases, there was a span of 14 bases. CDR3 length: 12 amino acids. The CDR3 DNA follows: TGCAGTCTGTCCGGGGGCCACTACGAGCAGTACTTC. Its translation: CSLSGGHYEQYF.

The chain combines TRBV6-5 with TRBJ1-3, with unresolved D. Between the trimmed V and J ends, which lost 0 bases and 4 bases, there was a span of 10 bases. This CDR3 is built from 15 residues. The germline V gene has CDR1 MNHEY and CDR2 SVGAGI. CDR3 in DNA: TGTGCCAGCAGTTACTCGCAGGAATCCGGAAACACCATATATTTT. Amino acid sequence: CASSYSQESGNTIYF.

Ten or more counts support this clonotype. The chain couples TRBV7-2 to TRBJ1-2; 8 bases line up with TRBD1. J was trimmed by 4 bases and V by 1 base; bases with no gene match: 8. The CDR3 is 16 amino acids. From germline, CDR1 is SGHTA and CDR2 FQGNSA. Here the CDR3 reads CASSLGSGQAIYGYTF. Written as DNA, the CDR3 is TGTGCCAGCAGCTTAGGCTCGGGACAGGCTATCTATGGCTACACCTTC. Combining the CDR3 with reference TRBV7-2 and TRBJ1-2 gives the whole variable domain GAGVSQSPSNKVTEKGKDVELRCDPISGHTALYWYRQSLGQGLEFLIYFQGNSAPDKSGLPSDRFSAERTGGSVSTLTIQRTQQEDSAVYLCASSLGSGQAIYGYTFGSGTRLTVV.

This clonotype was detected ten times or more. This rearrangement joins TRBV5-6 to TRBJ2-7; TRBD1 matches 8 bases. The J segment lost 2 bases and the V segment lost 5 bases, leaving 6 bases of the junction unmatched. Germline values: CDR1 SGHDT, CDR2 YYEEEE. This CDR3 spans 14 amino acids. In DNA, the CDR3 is TGTGCCAGCAGATTCCGGGACAGGCCCTACGAGCAGTACGTC. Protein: CASRFRDRPYEQYV.

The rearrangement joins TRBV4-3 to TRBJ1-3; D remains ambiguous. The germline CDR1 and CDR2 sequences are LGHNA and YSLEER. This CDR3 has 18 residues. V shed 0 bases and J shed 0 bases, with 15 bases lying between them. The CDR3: CASSQDLLSPGSGNTIYF. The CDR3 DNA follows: TGCGCCAGCAGCCAAGATCTACTAAGCCCGGGCTCTGGAAACACCATATATTTT.

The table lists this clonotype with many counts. In DNA, the CDR3 is TGTGCCAGCAGTTACGGGCAAAGGGACTCCCATCTGGCCAAAAACATTCAGTACTTC. Protein product: CASSYGQRDSHLAKNIQYF. The rearrangement links TRBV6-2 or TRBV6-3 to TRBJ2-4, with D possibly matching TRBD2 (6 bases). The CDR3 runs to 19 residues. V lost 2 bases to trimming and J lost 1 base, with 21 bases between them. The germline gives CDR1 MNHEY, CDR2 SVGEGT.

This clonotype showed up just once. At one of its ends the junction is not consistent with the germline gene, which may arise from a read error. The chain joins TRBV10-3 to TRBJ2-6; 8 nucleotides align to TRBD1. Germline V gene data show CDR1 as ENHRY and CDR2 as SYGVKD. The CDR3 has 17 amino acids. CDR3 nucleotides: TGTGCCATCAGCGAGTGGACAGGGACTGGTGGGGCCAACGTCCTGACTTTC. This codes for CAISEWTGTGGANVLTF.

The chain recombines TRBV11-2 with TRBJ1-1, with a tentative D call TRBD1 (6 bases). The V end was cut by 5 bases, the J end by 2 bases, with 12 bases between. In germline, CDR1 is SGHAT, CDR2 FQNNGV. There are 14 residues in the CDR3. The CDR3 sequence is CASSRVGANTEAFF. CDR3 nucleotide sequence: TGTGCCAGCAGCCGCGTGGGGGCCAACACTGAAGCTTTCTTT.

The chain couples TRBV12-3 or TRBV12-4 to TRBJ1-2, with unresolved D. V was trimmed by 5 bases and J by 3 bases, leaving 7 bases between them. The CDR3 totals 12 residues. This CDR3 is CASSGPYYGYTF. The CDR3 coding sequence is TGTGCCAGCAGTGGGCCCTACTATGGCTACACCTTC.

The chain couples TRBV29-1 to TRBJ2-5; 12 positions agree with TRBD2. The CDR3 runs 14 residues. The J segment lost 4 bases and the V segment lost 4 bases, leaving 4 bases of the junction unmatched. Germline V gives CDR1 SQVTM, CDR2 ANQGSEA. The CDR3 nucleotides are TGCAGCGTTGTCCTAGCGGGGGGGCTAGAGACCCAGTACTTC. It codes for CSVVLAGGLETQYF.

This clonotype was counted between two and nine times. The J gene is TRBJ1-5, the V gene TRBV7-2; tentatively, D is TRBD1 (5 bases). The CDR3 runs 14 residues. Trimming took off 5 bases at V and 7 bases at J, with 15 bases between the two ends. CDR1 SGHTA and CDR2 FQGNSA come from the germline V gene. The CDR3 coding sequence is TGTGCCAGCAGCCCCCAGGGTCTTTGGCAGCCCCAGCATTTT. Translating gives CASSPQGLWQPQHF.

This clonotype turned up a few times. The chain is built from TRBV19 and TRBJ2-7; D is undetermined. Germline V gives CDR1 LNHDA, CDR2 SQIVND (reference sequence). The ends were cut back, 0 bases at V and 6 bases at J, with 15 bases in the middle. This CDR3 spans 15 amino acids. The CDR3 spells CASSIDPSLRGEQYF. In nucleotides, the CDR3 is TGTGCCAGTAGTATAGATCCCTCCCTTCGAGGCGAGCAGTACTTC.

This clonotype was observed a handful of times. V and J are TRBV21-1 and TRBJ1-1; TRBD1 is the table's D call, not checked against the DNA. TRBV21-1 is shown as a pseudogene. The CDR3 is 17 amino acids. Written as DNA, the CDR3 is TGTGCCAGCATCGACTTCGGGGACAGGAGTCTGAACACTGAAGCTTTCTTT. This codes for CASIDFGDRSLNTEAFF.

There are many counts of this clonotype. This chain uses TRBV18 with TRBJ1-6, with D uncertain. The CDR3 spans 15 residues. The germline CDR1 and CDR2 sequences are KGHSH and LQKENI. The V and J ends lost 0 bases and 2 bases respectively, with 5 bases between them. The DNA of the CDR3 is TGTGCCAGCTCACCACCCGGGACCTATAATTCACCCCTCCACTTT. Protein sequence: CASSPPGTYNSPLHF.

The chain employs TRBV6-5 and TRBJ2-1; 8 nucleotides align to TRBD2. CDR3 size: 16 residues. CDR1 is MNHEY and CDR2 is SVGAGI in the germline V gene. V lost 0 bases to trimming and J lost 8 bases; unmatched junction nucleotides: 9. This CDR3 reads CASSYSGAGGIHEQFF. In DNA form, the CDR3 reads TGTGCCAGCAGTTACTCAGGGGCGGGGGGTATACATGAGCAGTTCTTC.

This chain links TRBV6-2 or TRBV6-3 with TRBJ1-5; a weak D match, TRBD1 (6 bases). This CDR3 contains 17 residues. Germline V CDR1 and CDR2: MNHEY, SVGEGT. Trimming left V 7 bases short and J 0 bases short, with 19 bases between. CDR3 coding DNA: TGTGCCAGCACCACCTGGGGGACACCCTATAGCAATCAGCCCCAGCATTTT. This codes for CASTTWGTPYSNQPQHF.

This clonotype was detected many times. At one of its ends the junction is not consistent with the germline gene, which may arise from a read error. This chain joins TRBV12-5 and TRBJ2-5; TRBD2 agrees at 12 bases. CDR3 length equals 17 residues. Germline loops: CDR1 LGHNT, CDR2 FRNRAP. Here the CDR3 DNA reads TGTGCTAGTGGTCAACTAGCGGGGGGAATAAATGAAGAGAGCCAGTACTTC. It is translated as CASGQLAGGINEESQYF.